The text below deals with one T cell receptor beta chain. This clonotype was recorded many times. What this receptor recognizes is not known. No qualities accompany the bases; no much larger clone lies one base away. SuperScript III was used to reverse transcribe 500 ng RNA with primers targeting the alpha and beta constant regions. Separate alpha and beta chain libraries were generated by chain-specific third strand synthesis with multiplexing indices. The protocol used a single primer pair to amplify all rearrangements within a chain, which avoided primer bias, and attached molecular barcodes to each cDNA molecule. Purified cDNA was ligated with T4 RNA Ligase 1 onto a 5' RACE adapter bearing a random hexamer and the SP2 sequencing primer site. Second strand synthesis was primed from the SP2 site with Phusion polymerase, using slow temperature ramps to favor optimal annealing. The 12-nucleotide barcode on each molecule comprised two random hexamer sequences, both introduced before amplification and concatenated. A short first PCR added P5 and P7 adapter elements plus a second index, followed by a roughly 24-cycle amplification PCR with P5s and P7 primers. A total of 25 to 35 PCR cycles were applied to the libraries, which were quantified on a Qubit, sized on a Bioanalyzer, and diluted to 3 to 4.5 nM. The normalized libraries were sequenced on an Illumina MiSeq using 2 x 250 paired-end kits. Into approximately 10 ul Tris-Cl, the reverse transcription reactions were eluted following cleanup on MinElute columns. A 1:1 ratio of AMPure XP beads was used to clean the adapter ligations after they had run for 20 to 25 hours at 16 degrees C. Per the original workflow: A modified Decombinator processed the demultiplexed FASTQ files and output V, J, insert and barcode information. Sequences that shared a barcode but differed from the dominant sequence were discarded as errors, and original cDNA molecules were estimated by counting barcodes clustered at Levenshtein distance 3. For downstream analyses, the R packages ineq, vegan, igraph and RCytoscape were used, along with IMGT nomenclature and CDR3 definitions. V gene usage was computed over distinct sequences, each TCR counted once to avoid skew from clonal expansion. Whenever two unique CDR3 amino acid sequences within a donor differed by a single Levenshtein edit, similarity networks linked them. Published HIV-specific CDR3s (92 alpha, 600 to 900 beta) and CMV-specific CDR3s (13 alpha, roughly 250 beta) were assembled and queried against the repertoires. It was shown by random subsampling to size-matched repertoires that the decreased diversity of patients was not caused by their lower sequence numbers. TCRdb redid the processing of the public reads, applying fastp at Q25 and MiXCR, and retained in-frame beta chains. Records with the same CDR3 protein are collapsed into one entry carrying the most frequent genes and DNA. These V and J calls are TCRdb output, not the study's own analysis. This sample lists under 8,000 distinct CDR3 sequences; roughly 10% were detected once. Around 20% of the sample is in the top ten clones.

After antiretroviral therapy began, follow-up blood was collected from HIV-infected patients roughly three months, about 14 weeks, later. Whole blood was used without fractionating the cells, so the repertoire represented all peripheral T cells without sorting. An approximately 2.6 ml sample of peripheral blood was drawn into Tempus tubes for RNA extraction. Treatment interruptions were among the grounds for excluding patients from enrollment, as were febrile or AIDS-related illness, tumors, hepatitis B or C coinfection, immunomodulatory therapy and recent vaccination. Residual genomic DNA was removed with the TURBO-DNase kit and globin mRNA was depleted with GLOBINclear. The sample belongs to a study of HIV-infected patients and healthy controls (dated by TCRdb to between 2014 and 2016). As for the study more broadly: CD4 counts were modestly but significantly increased in 14 of 16 patients after three months of therapy, but they remained below normal ranges. The CD4:CD8 ratio rose slightly, whereas CD8 counts showed no consistent shift during early therapy. Viral load fell below detection in about 70% of the 16 patients by the second bleed and in all patients following a further year of therapy. Patients exhibited no overall T-cell lymphocytopenia, and total CDR3 counts per chain were not significantly different from those of controls. The study tested whether deep TCR repertoire sequencing of HIV patients' small blood samples could capture immune perturbation and reconstitution.

The CDR3 spans 15 residues, from the cysteine through the phenylalanine. CDR3 DNA is the only sequence kept; it has 45 bases, read in frame from the first base. Per the germline V gene (reference sequence), SEHNR is the CDR1 and FQNEAQ is the CDR2. At the junction V is shortened by 4 bases and J by 4 bases, with 16 bases in between. On the study overall, not on this receptor specifically: A major limit on how widely the findings apply, in the view of the authors, was that only sixteen HIV-infected individuals were processed. Healthy control repertoires showed roughly threefold more distinct CDR3s and higher Shannon diversity than untreated HIV+ repertoires. More CDR3s were shared between individuals among healthy controls than among HIV+ patients, as measured by Jaccard index and by the count of highly shared sequences. MAIT cell alpha-chain CDR3s were present at high frequency in healthy controls but severely depleted in HIV+ repertoires. Only around 3 months of therapy was reflected in the treated samples, a period arguably too short to observe immune reconstitution given low adult thymic output. During therapy, HIV-associated CDR3s significantly decreased in frequency, while CMV-associated CDR3s did not change significantly, though most became more frequent. HLA typing of donors was not performed in the study. Mean usage differed significantly between HIV-infected patients and controls for eight alpha and eight beta V genes. The study cohorts differed slightly in age and sex profile, but those differences did not account for the observed differences in diversity. Unequal numbers of distinct sequences between patients and controls complicated comparisons, and size-matching overweighted rare events from HIV-infected data. Pairing of alpha and beta chains was not determined in the samples. Oligoclonality may be reflected in the significantly higher mean Gini indices of HIV-infected repertoires compared with controls. In size-matched repertoire data, the apparent post-therapy recovery of the Gini index in HIV-infected patients was not replicated. The dynamics of distinct T-cell subpopulations could not be separated, and sequencing depth was restricted, because whole blood was used.

The receptor was isolated from an adult with HIV infection. Recombination linked TRBV7-9 to TRBJ1-2; the D region possibly corresponds to TRBD1 (6 bases align). The sequences come from blood, collected during antiretroviral therapy. For the CDR3, the sequence is CASSSTGMRGYGYTF. The sequenced DNA: TGTGCCAGCAGCTCCACAGGGATGCGAGGCTATGGCTACACCTTC.